The rows below give T cell receptor beta chains drawn from one sample of a study of blood T cell repertoires in COVID-19. The method was immunoSEQ multiplex PCR; TCRdb's version includes in-frame clones alone and lacks a portion of them. The data show some 250,000 clones, around 81% seen once. Sequencing input: peripheral blood. The receptors come from a man aged 50 to 59 with active or convalescent COVID-19. CDR3s include the opening cysteine and the closing phenylalanine or tryptophan. D genes are given only for firm matches. Size tells how often a clone was seen (once, few, many) or the class of an expanded clone, and some rows leave it out.

TRBV15	TRBD1	-	TRBJ1-2	TGTGCCACCAGGGGACAGGACGACTACTATGGCTACACCTTC	CATRGQDDYYGYTF
TRBV5-1	TRBD1	few	TRBJ1-4	TGCGCCAGCAGCCTAACAGGGGGCTCTAATGAAAAACTGTTTTTT	CASSLTGGSNEKLFF
TRBV11-2	TRBD2	-	TRBJ2-3	TGTGCCAGCAGCTTAAGGGCTAGCGGGGGCACAGATACGCAGTATTTT	CASSLRASGGTDTQYF
TRBV6-2/TRBV6-3	-	-	TRBJ2-7	TGTGCCAGCAGTTCGTACAGGTACTACGAGCAGTACTTC	CASSSYRYYEQYF
TRBV5-4	TRBD2	-	TRBJ2-1	TGTGCCAGCAGCTCCCGGGGGGTCTCCTACAATGAGCAGTTCTTC	CASSSRGVSYNEQFF
TRBV7-9	-	-	TRBJ2-5	TGTGCCAGCAGCGAGGGGACATCCGATCAAGAGACCCAGTACTTC	CASSEGTSDQETQYF
TRBV11-2	-	few	TRBJ2-3	TGTGCCAGCAGCTTAGCAGGGCCAGATACGCAGTATTTT	CASSLAGPDTQYF
TRBV12-3/TRBV12-4	TRBD1	once	TRBJ1-2	TGTGCCAGCAGTCTGGGACAGGCTGTCGGCTACACCTTC	CASSLGQAVGYTF
TRBV15	TRBD1	-	TRBJ2-2	TGTGCCACCAGCAGAGTGGACAGGGATAGCGGGGAGCTGTTTTTT	CATSRVDRDSGELFF
TRBV3-1/TRBV3-2	-	-	TRBJ1-5	TGTGCCAGCAGCCAAGACCCCTATCAGCCCCAGCATTTT	CASSQDPYQPQHF
TRBV4-1	-	few	TRBJ1-2	TGCGCCAGCAGCCGAGATGGGGGGGGGAGTGGCTACACCTTC	CASSRDGGGSGYTF
TRBV19	TRBD1	-	TRBJ2-1	TGTGCCAGTAGTATAACTGGGACAGTCTCCTACAATGAGCAGTTCTTC	CASSITGTVSYNEQFF
TRBV3-1/TRBV3-2	TRBD1	-	TRBJ1-5	TGTGCCAGCAGCCACGGACAGGGGATTTTACCCCAGCATTTT	CASSHGQGILPQHF
TRBV19	-	-	TRBJ1-1	TGTGCCACCACCAATGGGCGCACTGAAGCTTTCTTT	CATTNGRTEAFF
TRBV9	TRBD1	-	TRBJ2-3	TGTGCCAGCAGTCGGACAGGGGGGGTGGATACGCAGTATTTT	CASSRTGGVDTQYF
TRBV4-3	TRBD1	-	TRBJ2-7	TGCGCCAGCAGCTTGAACAGGGGCTCCTACGAGCAGTACTTC	CASSLNRGSYEQYF
TRBV5-6	TRBD1	-	TRBJ1-5	TGTGCCAGCAGCTTGGGGACAGGTAGCAATCAGCCCCAGCATTTT	CASSLGTGSNQPQHF
TRBV19	-	-	TRBJ1-1	TGTGCCAGTAAGGTGGGGGAGGGGACCTCCAACACTGAAGCTTTCTTT	CASKVGEGTSNTEAFF
TRBV5-5	-	-	TRBJ2-3	TGTGCCAGCAGCTTGGCTTGGCAGGCAGATACGCAGTATTTT	CASSLAWQADTQYF
TRBV10-3	-	-	TRBJ2-7	TGTGCCATCAGTGAGTCGATTCCCCCTACCGACAGGTCCTACGAGCAGTACTTC	CAISESIPPTDRSYEQYF
TRBV6-5	-	-	TRBJ2-5	TGTGCCAGCAATCCCCGACCCACTCAGGGAGAGACCCAGTACTTC	CASNPRPTQGETQYF
TRBV10-2	-	-	TRBJ2-7	TGCGCCAGCATCGAAGGGGGGGGGCAGGGCTACGAGCAGTACTTC	CASIEGGGQGYEQYF
TRBV30	TRBD1	-	TRBJ1-1	TGTGCCTGGCGGGGCCCGGGCAGGGGGTCTCCAGCTTTCTTT	CAWRGPGRGSPAFF
TRBV20-1	-	-	TRBJ1-4	TGCAGTGCTAGTCTGGGGGGTGGGGAAAAACTGTTTTTT	CSASLGGGEKLFF
TRBV4-1	TRBD2	-	TRBJ2-3	TGCGCCAGCAGCCAAGATCGGGGAGGGGGCACAGATACGCAGTATTTT	CASSQDRGGGTDTQYF
TRBV6-5	TRBD1	few	TRBJ1-5	TGTGCCAGCAGTTCAGGGGGGAATCAGCCCCAGCATTTT	CASSSGGNQPQHF
TRBV5-4	-	-	TRBJ2-1	TGTGCCAGCAGCCGAATAACAGGGCCTGTCCACAATGAGCAGTTCTTC	CASSRITGPVHNEQFF
TRBV7-9	-	few	TRBJ1-1	TGTGCCAGCAGCTTACTGGCAGGGAACACTGAAGCTTTCTTT	CASSLLAGNTEAFF
TRBV19	-	-	TRBJ1-6	TGTGCCAGTAGTAGCACGGGAGAAGGTTCACCCCTCCACTTT	CASSSTGEGSPLHF
TRBV5-4	-	-	TRBJ2-3	TGTGCCAGCAGCTTGGACAGCCCGGATACGCAGTATTTT	CASSLDSPDTQYF
TRBV6-5	TRBD2	-	TRBJ2-3	TGTGCCAGCAGTTGGGGGGAGGGGATCAACGGAGATACGCAGTATTTT	CASSWGEGINGDTQYF
TRBV4-1	TRBD1	-	TRBJ2-1	TGCGCCAGCAGCTTGGACAGGGGGCTGTATGAGCAGTTCTTC	CASSLDRGLYEQFF
TRBV6-1	-	-	TRBJ1-1	TGTGCCAGCAGTGAACGGGGCACTGAAGCTTTCTTT	CASSERGTEAFF
TRBV14	TRBD2	many	TRBJ2-1	TGTGCCAGCAGCCTTGCCGGCCCAGCCAAGGAGACTAGCGGGGGGGCCGCCTACAATGAGCAGTTCTTC	CASSLAGPAKETSGGAAYNEQFF
TRBV2	-	-	TRBJ2-7	TGTGCCAGCAGTGTTCGGCAGGGTTCCTACGAGCAGTACTTC	CASSVRQGSYEQYF
TRBV3-1/TRBV3-2	-	-	TRBJ2-7	TGTGCCAGCAGCCAAGGAGGCTACGAGCAGTACTTC	CASSQGGYEQYF
TRBV30	-	-	TRBJ1-2	TGTGCCGGAGGACAGTCTAACTATGGCTACACCTTC	CAGGQSNYGYTF
TRBV30	TRBD1	-	TRBJ1-6	TGTGCCTGGACCTCAGGACAGGGAGAGTCACCCCTCCACTTT	CAWTSGQGESPLHF
TRBV12-3/TRBV12-4	TRBD1	-	TRBJ1-1	TGTGCCAGCAGCCTAGGACAGGGAACTGAAGCTTTCTTT	CASSLGQGTEAFF
TRBV5-4	TRBD1	-	TRBJ1-2	TGTGCCAGCAGCCGATCCTCGACAGGGAACTATGGCTACACCTTC	CASSRSSTGNYGYTF
TRBV7-2	-	-	TRBJ1-2	TGTGCCAGCAGCTTACTGGAGGGGACTAGTGGCTACACCTTC	CASSLLEGTSGYTF
TRBV6-5	-	-	TRBJ1-1	TGTGCCAGCAGTCCCAGGGGTGGGGCTGAAGCTTTCTTT	CASSPRGGAEAFF
TRBV27	-	-	TRBJ2-1	TGTGCCAGCAGTTTTGGAGGGGGCCTAGGTGAGCAGTTCTTC	CASSFGGGLGEQFF
TRBV7-2	TRBD2	-	TRBJ2-5	TGTGCCAGCAGCTTAGGGGTTAGCGGGGGGAGAGAGACCCAGTACTTC	CASSLGVSGGRETQYF
TRBV5-4	TRBD1	-	TRBJ2-1	TGTGCCAGCAGCTCCCCGGGACAGGGCGATGAGCAGTTCTTC	CASSSPGQGDEQFF
TRBV5-1	TRBD1	few	TRBJ2-1	TGCGCCAGCAGCGAGGGACAGGGAGGAGCGGGTGAGCAGTTCTTC	CASSEGQGGAGEQFF
TRBV5-6	-	-	TRBJ1-1	TGTGCCAGCAGCTCCGGAGGAGGGACTGAAGCTTTCTTT	CASSSGGGTEAFF
TRBV19	-	-	TRBJ2-7	TGTGCCAGTAGTTGGCAGGCCGCGGGAGAGCAGTACTTC	CASSWQAAGEQYF
TRBV29-1	-	-	TRBJ1-4	TGCAGCGCAAATACGGGGGGTCATAATGAAAAACTGTTTTTT	CSANTGGHNEKLFF
TRBV3-1/TRBV3-2	TRBD1	-	TRBJ1-2	TGTGCCAGCAGCCAAGATCCCGACAGGGGTGGCTACACCTTC	CASSQDPDRGGYTF
TRBV12-5	-	-	TRBJ1-2	TGTGCTAGTGGCTCGCCCAGGGAGGATGGCTACACCTTC	CASGSPREDGYTF